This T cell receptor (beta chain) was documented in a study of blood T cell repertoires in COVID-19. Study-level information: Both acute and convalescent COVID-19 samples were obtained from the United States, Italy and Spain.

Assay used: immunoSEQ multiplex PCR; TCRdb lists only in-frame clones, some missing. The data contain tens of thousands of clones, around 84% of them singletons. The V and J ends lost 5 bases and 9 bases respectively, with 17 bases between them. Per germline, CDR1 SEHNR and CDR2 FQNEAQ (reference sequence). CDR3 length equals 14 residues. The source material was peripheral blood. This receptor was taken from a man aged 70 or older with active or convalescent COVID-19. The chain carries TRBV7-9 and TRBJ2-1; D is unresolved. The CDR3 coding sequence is TGTGCCAGCAGCAGCGTCTCGGTATTCGGTGAGCAGTTCTTC. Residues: CASSSVSVFGEQFF.